This is a list of T cell receptor beta chains from one sample in a study of beta chain features in type 1 diabetes. Generated by immunoSEQ multiplex PCR, the TCRdb table keeps only in-frame clones and is missing some. The sample lists 200,000 to 300,000 clones, about 71% occurring once. The sample was naive CD4+ T cells from blood. The receptors shown here come from a man aged 25 to 40 in good health. The CDR3 runs from the conserved cysteine through the conserved F or W. The size of a clone is reported for some rows only, either as once, few or many, or as a class for expanded clones.

CASSLAGELFF | TRBV5-1 | NA | 11
CAWRQPQVDGYTF | TRBV30 | NA | 13
CASSLRQTNTEAFF | TRBV13 | once | 14
CAWRTGYTEAFF | TRBV30 | NA | 12
CATSRDLAGDEKLFF | TRBV15 | NA | 15
CASSLGDTVARDF | TRBV7-9 | NA | 13
CSVEGQQETQYF | TRBV29-1 | NA | 12
CASKVSYEQYF | TRBV2 | NA | 11
CASSPSGYEQYF | TRBV7-9 | NA | 12
CASSLDGLNQPQHF | TRBV5-1 | few | 14
CASNVGTPKETQYF | TRBV2 | NA | 14
CASSMGSEDNEQFF | TRBV19 | NA | 14
CASSVATLNEQFF | TRBV7-2 | NA | 13
CAWSVGLQAELFF | TRBV30 | NA | 13
CAWTKAFF | TRBV30 | few | 8
CASRGLAGSRETQYF | TRBV11-1 | NA | 15
CASSLGGEFNEKLFF | TRBV7-2 | NA | 15
CASSLAPGKIPYEQYF | TRBV7-9 | NA | 16
CSVGGESGNTIYF | TRBV29-1 | few | 13
CASSQEGGTQETQYF | TRBV4-2 | NA | 15
CSGVPVNEQFF | TRBV29-1 | NA | 11
CASNPLQGSGEQYF | TRBV11-2 | NA | 14
CASSLGGALQPQHF | TRBV28 | NA | 14
CASSSRTGGETQYF | TRBV6-5 | NA | 14
CASSLGGAGGLLLAKNIQYF | TRBV13 | NA | 20
CAWSVRSQYNEQFF | TRBV30 | few | 14
CASSPRDTYEQYF | TRBV7-9 | NA | 13
CASSQGFPSGTYEQYF | TRBV14 | few | 16
CASKSDANTEAFF | TRBV2 | NA | 13
CSAAEQGRTNEQFF | TRBV29-1 | NA | 14
CAWSEGLRIYEQYF | TRBV30 | once | 14